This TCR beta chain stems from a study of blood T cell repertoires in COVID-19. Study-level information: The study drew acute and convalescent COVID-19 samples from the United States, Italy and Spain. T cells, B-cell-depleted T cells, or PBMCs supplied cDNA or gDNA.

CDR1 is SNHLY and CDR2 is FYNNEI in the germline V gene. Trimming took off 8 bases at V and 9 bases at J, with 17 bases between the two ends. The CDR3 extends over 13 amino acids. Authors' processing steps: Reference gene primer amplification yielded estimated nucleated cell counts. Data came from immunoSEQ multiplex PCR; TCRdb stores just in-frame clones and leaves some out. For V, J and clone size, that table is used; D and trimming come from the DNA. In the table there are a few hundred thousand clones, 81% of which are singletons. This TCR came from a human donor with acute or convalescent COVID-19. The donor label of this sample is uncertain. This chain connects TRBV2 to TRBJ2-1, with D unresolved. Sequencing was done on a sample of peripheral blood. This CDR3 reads CASGPWSLGEQFF. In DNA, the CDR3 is TGTGCCAGCGGCCCATGGAGCCTCGGTGAGCAGTTCTTC.